This T cell receptor (beta chain) was found in a study of T cell clonotyping in hematopoietic cell transplantation. The study's findings and limits: At the given depth, recipient repertoires were over 97% de novo clonotypes.

In regard to this clone: Its antigen is currently unknown.

The germline CDR1 and CDR2 sequences are GTSNPN and SVGIG (reference sequence). Trimming shortened V by 0 bases and J by 0 bases, and 5 bases separated the two germline ends. This CDR3 region has 13 residues. Sequencing used immunoSEQ multiplex PCR; TCRdb keeps in-frame clones, though not all of them. The sample lists 16,000 or so clones, around 71% seen once, with more than 9% in the top ten. Sample: peripheral blood mononuclear cells. The chain combines TRBV30 with TRBJ1-1; D is perhaps TRBD1 (5 bases). The TCR sequence derives from an older woman in good health. Some clones in this sample may be carry-over from other donors' samples. The CDR3 sequence is CAWSVQVNTEAFF. In DNA form, the CDR3 reads TGTGCCTGGAGTGTACAGGTGAACACTGAAGCTTTCTTT. Combining the CDR3 with reference TRBV30 and TRBJ1-1 gives the whole variable domain SQTIHQWPATLVQPVGSPLSLECTVEGTSNPNLYWYRQAAGRGLQLLFYSVGIGQISSEVPQNLSASRPQDRQFILSSKKLLLSDSGFYLCAWSVQVNTEAFFGQGTRLTVV.